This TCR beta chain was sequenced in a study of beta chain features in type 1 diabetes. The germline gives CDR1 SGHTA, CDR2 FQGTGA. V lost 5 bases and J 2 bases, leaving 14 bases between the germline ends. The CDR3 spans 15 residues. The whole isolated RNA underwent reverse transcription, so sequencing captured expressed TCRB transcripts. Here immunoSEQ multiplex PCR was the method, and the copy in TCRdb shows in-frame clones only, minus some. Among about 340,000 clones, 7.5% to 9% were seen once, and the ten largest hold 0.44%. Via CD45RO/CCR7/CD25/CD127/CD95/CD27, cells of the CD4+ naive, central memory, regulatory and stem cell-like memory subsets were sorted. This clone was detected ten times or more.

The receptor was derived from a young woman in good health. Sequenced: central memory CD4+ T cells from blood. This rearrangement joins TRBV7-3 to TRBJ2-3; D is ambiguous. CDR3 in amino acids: CASSPGSGPTDTQYF. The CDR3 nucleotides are TGTGCCAGCAGCCCCGGGTCTGGGCCCACAGATACGCAGTATTTT.